A single sample gave rise to the 18 T cell receptor beta chains below, sequenced in a study of T cells in Graves' hyperthyroidism and ophthalmopathy. RNA transcripts were the template for amplifying TCR beta CDR3 regions. First-round RT-PCR of the TCR CDR3 relied on the HTBI primer set. TCRdb processed the multiplex PCR reads anew with MiXCR; each CDR3 protein has one entry. The profile covers 550,000 to 600,000 distinct CDR3 sequences, with 16% appearing a single time and more than 15% taken by the ten largest. Sequences were obtained from blood. These receptors were obtained from a woman aged 18-29 years with Graves' hyperthyroidism.

This clonotype was picked up a small number of times. The chain uses TRBV7-9 and TRBJ1-6; TRBD1 might be the D (6 bases). V shed 1 base and J shed 10 bases, with 20 bases lying between them. CDR1 is SEHNR and CDR2 is FQNEAQ in the germline V gene (reference sequence). This CDR3 has 17 residues. CDR3 coding DNA: TGTGCCAGCAGCTTAGTGTTGGGGGGCGGCTTGATCTCACCCCTCCACTTT. It translates to CASSLVLGGGLISPLHF. Variable domain in full (rest from reference TRBV7-9 and TRBJ1-6): DTGVSQNPRHKITKRGQNVTFRCDPISEHNRLYWYRQTLGQGPEFLTYFQNEAQLEKSRLLSDRFSAERPKGSFSTLEIQRTEQGDSAMYLCASSLVLGGGLISPLHFGNGTRLTVT.

This clonotype has ten or more counts. V usage is TRBV2 and J usage is TRBJ2-1, with D hard to call. The CDR3 is made up of 11 amino acids. Germline loops: CDR1 SNHLY, CDR2 FYNNEI. Deletions cut 4 bases from V and 9 bases from J, with 7 bases between. The CDR3 DNA sequence: TGTGCCAGCAGTGTATTTGCTGAGCAGTTCTTC. This gives the protein CASSVFAEQFF. The full variable domain, rest sourced from reference TRBV2 and TRBJ2-1, is EPEVTQTPSHQVTQMGQEVILRCVPISNHLYFYWYRQILGQKVEFLVSFYNNEISEKSEIFDDQFSVERPDGSNFTLKIRSTKLEDSAMYFCASSVFAEQFFGPGTRLTVL.

This clonotype was observed a handful of times. The V gene is TRBV24-1, the J gene TRBJ2-2; 8 bases fit TRBD2. The CDR3 has 18 residues. V shed 0 bases and J 0 bases; nucleotides not matched to a gene: 5. Germline-derived CDR1 and CDR2 are KGHDR and SFDVKD. CDR3 loop: CATSDLGTSGPNTGELFF. In nucleotides, the CDR3 is TGTGCCACCAGTGATTTGGGCACTAGCGGCCCGAACACCGGGGAGCTGTTTTTT.

V and J are TRBV5-1 and TRBJ2-5; D is unresolved. The CDR3 loop spans 15 amino acids. Trimming shortened V by 0 bases and J by 5 bases, and 14 bases separated the two germline ends. Germline assignment: CDR1 SGHRS and CDR2 YFSETQ. The DNA for the CDR3 is TGCGCCAGCAGCTTGGAGGTCGGACCACGGGAGACCCAGTACTTC. Translation gives CASSLEVGPRETQYF.

J is TRBJ2-1 and V is TRBV28; 11 bases match TRBD2. J was trimmed by 6 bases and V by 5 bases; bases with no gene match: 3. Germline loops: CDR1 MDHEN, CDR2 SYDVKM. The CDR3 totals 14 residues. CDR3 coding DNA: TGTGCCAGCAGTATAACTAGCGGGGGCAATGAGCAGTTCTTC. As protein: CASSITSGGNEQFF.

This clonotype has ten or more counts. V is TRBV6-1 and J is TRBJ1-5; TRBD1 matches at 10 bases. Trimming took 4 bases from V and 7 from J; bases not matched to a gene: 7. Germline V gives CDR1 MNHNS, CDR2 SASEGT. CDR3 length: 15 amino acids. CDR3 DNA: TGTGCCAGCAGTGGTTCCGGGACAGGGGCCCAGCCCCAGCATTTT. Its protein product is CASSGSGTGAQPQHF.

The sample holds many counts of this clonotype. The CDR3 loop is CASSPRNSPLHF. Here the CDR3 DNA reads TGTGCCAGCTCACCCAGGAATTCACCCCTCCACTTT. This sequence joins TRBV18 and TRBJ1-6; D ambiguous. The CDR3 has 12 amino acids. CDR1 and CDR2 from the germline V gene are KGHSH and LQKENI. Trimming pared 3 bases from V and 7 bases from J, leaving 4 bases between.

The rearrangement joins TRBV29-1 to TRBJ2-1; 11 bases fit TRBD2. CDR1 and CDR2 (germline): SQVTM, ANQGSEA. With 4 bases clipped from V and 4 bases from J, the junction kept 3 bases outside the gene matches. The CDR3 extends over 14 amino acids. The CDR3 DNA sequence: TGCAGCGTTGGGGGACTAGCGGATTACAATGAGCAGTTCTTC. Amino acids: CSVGGLADYNEQFF.

This clonotype was recorded many times. The V gene is TRBV11-2, the J gene TRBJ1-2, with D unclear. Trimming cost V 4 bases and J 4 bases, with 19 bases left between them. The CDR3 runs to 16 residues. CDR1 is SGHAT and CDR2 is FQNNGV in the germline V gene. The DNA for the CDR3 is TGTGCCAGCAGCTCAAGGAATAGGAAGAGAGGCTATGGCTACACCTTC. This encodes CASSSRNRKRGYGYTF.

V and J are TRBV6-1 and TRBJ2-1; 11 bases map to TRBD2. The CDR3 totals 15 residues. Trimming removed 2 bases from V and 8 bases from J; junction bases left unmatched: 5. Germline CDR1 reads MNHNS; CDR2 reads SASEGT. The CDR3, as DNA: TGTGCCAGCAGTGAACACATAGCGGGAGGGGATGAGCAGTTCTTC. It is translated as CASSEHIAGGDEQFF.

This chain links TRBV24-1 with TRBJ2-2, with unresolved D. Between the trimmed V and J ends, which lost 1 base and 5 bases, there was a span of 10 bases. CDR3 length equals 15 residues. The germline V gene encodes CDR1 KGHDR and CDR2 SFDVKD. The CDR3 region is CATSDFRQTTGELFF. The CDR3 nucleotides read TGTGCCACCAGTGATTTCCGGCAGACTACCGGGGAGCTGTTTTTT.

V usage is TRBV3-1 and J usage is TRBJ2-3; D is unclear. This CDR3 spans 16 amino acids. Germline lookup yields CDR1 LGHDT and CDR2 YNNKEL (reference sequence). V was shortened by 6 bases and J by 0 bases, with 16 bases between the two germline ends. In DNA form, the CDR3 reads TGTGCCAGCAGTCCCGAAGGAACTCCTAGCACAGATACGCAGTATTTT. Translated, it gives CASSPEGTPSTDTQYF.

This clonotype was detected ten times or more. The CDR3, as DNA: TGTGCCAGCAGTGTAGTAGTCGGGTATGGCTACACCTTC. Protein: CASSVVVGYGYTF. V usage is TRBV12-3 or TRBV12-4 and J usage is TRBJ1-2; D remains ambiguous. V was cut by 5 bases and J by 5 bases, with 12 bases left in between. The CDR3 is 13 residues long.

This clonotype was observed a handful of times. The rearrangement uses TRBV18 and TRBJ2-7; 7 bases map to TRBD2. Germline trimming cut 4 bases from V and 5 bases from J; bases unmatched to any gene: 8. CDR3 length: 14 residues. Per the germline V gene, CDR1 is KGHSH and CDR2 is LQKENI. The CDR3 DNA sequence: TGTGCCAGCTCACGCGTCGGGGGGTCCCACGAGCAGTACTTC. Translated, it gives CASSRVGGSHEQYF.

This clonotype was seen a few times. The gene calls are TRBV7-9 and TRBJ2-3; 12 bases are a match to TRBD2. Germline-derived CDR1 and CDR2 are SEHNR and FQNEAQ (reference sequence). The CDR3 is 16 residues long. The J segment lost 3 bases and the V segment lost 5 bases, leaving 6 bases of the junction unmatched. CDR3 amino acids: CASSLTTSGRTDTQYF. The CDR3 nucleotides are TGTGCCAGCAGCCTGACGACTAGCGGGAGAACAGATACGCAGTATTTT. The whole variable domain, remainder taken from reference TRBV7-9 and TRBJ2-3, is DTGVSQNPRHKITKRGQNVTFRCDPISEHNRLYWYRQTLGQGPEFLTYFQNEAQLEKSRLLSDRFSAERPKGSFSTLEIQRTEQGDSAMYLCASSLTTSGRTDTQYFGPGTRLTVL.

This clonotype was seen a few times. The chain has TRBV2 and TRBJ1-4; D ambiguous. Germline V gene sequence: CDR1 SNHLY, CDR2 FYNNEI. V lost 6 bases and J 8 bases, leaving 19 bases between the germline ends. The length of the CDR3 is 15 residues. The CDR3 sequence is CASSQAGSPWEKLFF. For the CDR3, the DNA is TGTGCCAGCAGCCAAGCCGGCAGTCCTTGGGAAAAACTGTTTTTT.

CDR3 bases: TGTGCCAGCAGCTTATACGGTTTTGCGGAAGACCCCTCCTACGAGCAGTACTTC. Translating gives CASSLYGFAEDPSYEQYF. The chain has TRBV7-9 and TRBJ2-7; D unclear. CDR3 size: 18 residues. Trimming took 2 bases from V and 0 from J, leaving 20 bases between them. The germline CDR1 and CDR2 sequences are SEHNR and FQNEAQ (reference sequence).

The chain joins TRBV15 to TRBJ2-3; possibly TRBD1 or TRBD2 for D (5 bases each). The germline V gene has CDR1 LNHNV and CDR2 YYDKDF (reference sequence). The CDR3 contains 17 residues. V dropped 6 bases and J dropped 4 bases, with 23 bases sitting between them. The CDR3 DNA sequence: TGTGCCACCAGTACCTCCGGCCCCCAGGGAGCATCAGATACGCAGTATTTT. Amino acids: CATSTSGPQGASDTQYF.